A single sample is the source of the 17 T cell receptor beta chains below, sequenced in a study of blood T cells in healthy people across ages. Together with a sample-barcoded 5' primer, a J-beta primer mix was included in a second PCR lasting roughly 6 to 12 cycles. MiXCR, applied by TCRdb to the 5' RACE reads, yields one record per CDR3 protein. The table has over 1,500,000 distinct CDR3 sequences, 35% to 50% seen once. The sample consisted of blood. The receptors derive from a human donor in good health.

The chain has TRBV5-1 and TRBJ1-2; 9 nucleotides line up with TRBD1. Per germline, CDR1 SGHRS and CDR2 YFSETQ. The CDR3 is 17 residues long. Trimming at V came to 4 bases and at J to 8 bases, leaving 18 bases not matched to a gene. The CDR3 protein is CASSVPRPGQGALGYTF. For the CDR3, the DNA is TGCGCCAGCAGCGTTCCACGACCGGGACAGGGAGCTCTGGGCTACACCTTC. Full variable domain (outside the CDR3, taken from reference TRBV5-1 and TRBJ1-2): KAGVTQTPRYLIKTRGQQVTLSCSPISGHRSVSWYQQTPGQGLQFLFEYFSETQRNKGNFPGRFSGRQFSNSRSEMNVSTLELGDSALYLCASSVPRPGQGALGYTFGSGTRLTVV.

The rearrangement links TRBV7-9 to TRBJ2-5, with a tentative D call TRBD1 (6 bases). Trimming pared 4 bases from V and 2 bases from J, leaving 14 bases between. CDR3 size: 15 residues. Per the germline V gene, CDR1 is SEHNR and CDR2 is FQNEAQ (reference sequence). The CDR3 region is CASSSYRVEQETQYF. The CDR3 coding sequence is TGTGCCAGCAGCTCCTACAGGGTTGAACAAGAGACCCAGTACTTC.

The V gene is TRBV6-1, the J gene TRBJ2-1, with D unclear. Per the germline V gene, CDR1 is MNHNS and CDR2 is SASEGT. Trimming left V 3 bases short and J 9 bases short, with 9 bases between. This CDR3 has 12 residues. Written as DNA, the CDR3 is TGTGCCAGCAGTGACCTGGGTAGTGAGCAGTTCTTC. It codes for CASSDLGSEQFF.

The chain has TRBV20-1 and TRBJ1-5; no clear D gene. The germline V gene has CDR1 DFQATT and CDR2 SNEGSKA (reference sequence). The CDR3 sequence is 13 residues long. Trimming cost V 3 bases and J 7 bases, with 13 bases left between them. This CDR3 reads CSARGLFGQPQHF. The CDR3 DNA is TGCAGTGCTAGGGGTTTGTTTGGGCAGCCCCAGCATTTT.

This clonotype was found once. V gene TRBV4-3 combines with J gene TRBJ2-2, with D perhaps given as TRBD1 or TRBD2 (5 bases each). Trimming pared 2 bases from V and 4 bases from J, leaving 20 bases between. The V gene's germline CDR1 is LGHNA and CDR2 YSLEER. The CDR3 sequence is 18 residues long. This CDR3 is CASSQIPPHWGITGELFF. The CDR3 bases are TGCGCCAGCAGCCAAATCCCTCCACACTGGGGGATCACCGGGGAGCTGTTTTTT.

This clonotype was counted only a few times. The gene calls are TRBV12-3 or TRBV12-4 and TRBJ1-5; D may be TRBD1 (6 bases). The V and J ends lost 6 bases and 6 bases respectively, with 12 bases between them. The CDR3 totals 13 residues. CDR3 region: CASRRTAGQPQHF. For the CDR3, the DNA is TGTGCCAGCAGAAGGACAGCAGGTCAGCCCCAGCATTTT.

A few counts support this clonotype. The J gene is TRBJ2-4, the V gene TRBV28, with 7 bases that match TRBD2. The DNA end lines up better with TRBJ2-5; the J call may be wrong. CDR1 and CDR2 (germline): MDHEN, SYDVKM. This CDR3 region has 14 residues. CDR3 nucleotide sequence: TGTGCCAGCAAGAGGGAAGTCGGGGGGGAGACCCAGTACTTC. Translating gives CASKREVGGETQYF.

The genes are TRBV7-2 and TRBJ1-2; unclear D gene. The V gene lost 2 bases and the J gene lost 8 bases, with 9 bases spanning the gap. This CDR3 spans 12 amino acids. The V gene's germline CDR1 is SGHTA and CDR2 FQGNSA. The chain's CDR3 is CASSLYSRGYTF. CDR3 nucleotide sequence: TGTGCCAGCAGCTTATATTCCCGGGGCTACACCTTC.

The gene calls are TRBV4-3 and TRBJ2-5, with D possibly called TRBD1 or TRBD2 (5 bases each). Trimming removed 1 base at V and 4 bases at J, with 13 bases between. CDR1 LGHNA and CDR2 YSLEER come from the germline V gene. The CDR3 is 15 residues long. CDR3 loop: CASSQVFYGGETQYF. DNA of the CDR3: TGCGCCAGCAGCCAAGTCTTTTATGGGGGAGAGACCCAGTACTTC.

This clonotype was found many times. This chain uses TRBV12-3 or TRBV12-4 with TRBJ2-3, with no clear D. V was pared by 3 bases and J by 3 bases, with 13 bases between. The CDR3 sequence is 15 residues long. The CDR3 protein is CASSFLVGYTDTQYF. CDR3 sequence (DNA): TGTGCCAGCAGTTTCCTCGTTGGGTATACAGATACGCAGTATTTT.

This chain connects TRBV6-5 to TRBJ1-6; 8 positions agree with TRBD1. Looked up from germline, CDR1 is MNHEY and CDR2 is SVGAGI. The CDR3 covers 15 residues. V lost 0 bases to trimming and J lost 10 bases; unmatched junction nucleotides: 5. Written as DNA, the CDR3 is TGTGCCAGCAGTTACTCGGACAGGGTAGAATCACCCCTCCACTTT. Translating it yields CASSYSDRVESPLHF.

The chain has TRBV12-3 or TRBV12-4 and TRBJ2-1, with D tentatively TRBD2 (5 bases). V was clipped by 3 bases and J by 7 bases, with 10 bases between them. CDR3 length: 13 residues. In DNA form, the CDR3 reads TGTGCCAGCAGTTTTTATCGAGGGAATGAGCAGTTCTTC. As protein: CASSFYRGNEQFF.

The chain joins TRBV7-3 to TRBJ2-3, with 7 nucleotides matching TRBD1. The CDR3 length is 15 residues. Germline lookup yields CDR1 SGHTA and CDR2 FQGTGA. The trim removed 1 base at V and 8 bases at J, leaving 9 bases unmatched. CDR3 loop: CASSLIGQGDRTQYF. CDR3 nucleotide sequence: TGTGCCAGCAGCTTAATCGGTCAGGGGGACCGTACGCAGTATTTT.

A note on this clonotype: Compared with germline, one end of the junction differs, possibly owing to a read error. The chain couples TRBV5-1 to TRBJ2-1; possible D gene TRBD2, 5 bases. Germline CDR1 SGHRS, CDR2 YFSETQ. This CDR3 is built from 12 residues. CDR3 amino acids: CASSLVGNEHFF. In DNA, the CDR3 is TGCGCCAGCAGCTTGGTCGGGAATGAGCACTTCTTC.

This clonotype was seen more than once but under ten times. V is TRBV6-5 and J is TRBJ2-6; no reliable D call. From germline, CDR1 is MNHEY and CDR2 SVGAGI. CDR3 length: 15 amino acids. With 6 bases removed from V and 1 base from J, the gap between germline ends came to 10 bases. CDR3 in DNA: TGTGCCAGCAGCCGCGAAGGGTCTGGGGCCAACGTCCTGACTTTC. Protein sequence: CASSREGSGANVLTF.

This clonotype occurred a few times. This chain links TRBV20-1 with TRBJ2-7; 14 positions agree with TRBD2. The ends lost 0 bases at V and 7 bases at J; junction bases unmatched: 8. This CDR3 contains 16 residues. In germline, CDR1 is DFQATT, CDR2 SNEGSKA (reference sequence). CDR3 loop: CSARDGLAGGTGEQYF. In DNA, the CDR3 is TGCAGTGCTAGAGATGGACTAGCGGGGGGTACGGGGGAGCAGTACTTC.

This clonotype was recorded many times. The genes are TRBV5-1 and TRBJ2-1; 11 nucleotides line up with TRBD2. With V trimmed by 3 bases and J by 8 bases, 7 bases remained unmatched. Germline V gene sequence: CDR1 SGHRS, CDR2 YFSETQ. CDR3 length: 15 residues. The CDR3 spells CASSSLAGGQDEQFF. DNA for the CDR3: TGCGCCAGCAGCTCTTTAGCGGGGGGGCAGGATGAGCAGTTCTTC.